Detailed here is one T cell receptor (beta chain). Trimming took off 5 bases at V and 3 bases at J, with 13 bases between the two ends. CDR1 SGHVS and CDR2 FQNEAQ come from the germline V gene. The CDR3 covers 15 residues. Libraries were prepared by immunoSEQ multiplex PCR; TCRdb keeps only in-frame clonotypes and omits some of them. The data contain over 45,000 clones, roughly 50% of them singletons. This sample is drawn from a study of cytotoxic CD8 clonotypes in ibrutinib-treated CLL. The sample was PBMCs, taken after 24 months of ibrutinib treatment. This TCR derives from a human donor with chronic lymphocytic leukemia. The genes are TRBV7-8 and TRBJ2-2; D possibly uses TRBD1 or TRBD2 (6 bases each). The CDR3 sequence is CASSPGAAHTGELFF. CDR3 coding DNA: TGTGCCAGCAGCCCGGGGGCAGCCCACACCGGGGAGCTGTTTTTT.